The next 26 T cell receptor beta chains were all read from a single sample in a study of OX40 agonist ivuxolimab in advanced cancers. Using immunoSEQ multiplex PCR, the repertoire was profiled, and TCRdb retains in-frame clones only, with some absent. The table includes 80,000 to 130,000 clones, 90% detected once. The sample was CD4+ or CD8+ T cells sorted from blood, taken in a trial of the OX40 agonist ivuxolimab. Receptor source: an adult with an advanced solid tumor such as melanoma, head and neck, liver or kidney cancer.

This chain connects TRBV27 to TRBJ2-1, with 14 bases identical to TRBD2. The CDR3 is 18 residues long. The V segment lost 5 bases and the J segment 7 bases; nucleotides outside the gene matches: 13. Germline V CDR1 and CDR2: MNHEY, SMNVEV (reference sequence). The chain's CDR3 is CASSPRPGLAGDGNEQFF. CDR3 nucleotides: TGTGCCAGCAGTCCCCGACCGGGACTAGCGGGAGATGGGAATGAGCAGTTCTTC.

The rearrangement links TRBV27 to TRBJ2-1, with D perhaps matching TRBD2 (9 bases). Germline V lookup: CDR1 MNHEY, CDR2 SMNVEV (reference sequence). Trimming removed 5 bases from V and 8 bases from J, with 16 bases in between. This CDR3 is 14 amino acids long. CDR3 sequence reads: CASSKLAGQDEQFF. CDR3 DNA: TGTGCCAGCAGTAAGCTAGCGGGACAGGATGAGCAGTTCTTC.

The chain joins TRBV5-1 to TRBJ1-1, with D uncertain. Trimming took 0 bases from V and 2 from J, leaving 8 bases between them. This CDR3 has 14 amino acids. Per the germline V gene, CDR1 is SGHRS and CDR2 is YFSETQ. The CDR3 spells CASSLEADNTEAFF. CDR3 nucleotides: TGCGCCAGCAGCTTGGAAGCAGACAACACTGAAGCTTTCTTT.

The chain employs TRBV5-6 and TRBJ1-5; D remains unclear. CDR3 length: 13 amino acids. V lost 5 bases and J lost 4, with 10 bases in between. The germline V gene encodes CDR1 SGHDT and CDR2 YYEEEE. DNA of the CDR3: TGTGCCAGCAGTTTCTCTTTGAATCAGCCCCAGCATTTT. Translation: CASSFSLNQPQHF. Supplemented by reference TRBV5-6 and TRBJ1-5, the full variable domain reads DAGVTQSPTHLIKTRGQQVTLRCSPKSGHDTVSWYQQALGQGPQFIFQYYEEEERQRGNFPDRFSGHQFPNYSSELNVNALLLGDSALYLCASSFSLNQPQHFGDGTRLSIL.

This sequence joins TRBV2 and TRBJ2-1; 11 nucleotides align to TRBD1. Germline V gene lookup returns CDR1 SNHLY and CDR2 FYNNEI. The CDR3 is 15 amino acids. V lost 6 bases and J lost 9; bases outside the gene matches: 10. The CDR3: CASSLIRTGGFEQFF. CDR3 bases: TGTGCCAGCAGCCTAATACGGACAGGGGGCTTTGAGCAGTTCTTC.

The V gene is TRBV11-3, the J gene TRBJ2-2; D assignment may be TRBD1 or TRBD2 (5 bases each). Trimming removed 5 bases at V and 4 bases at J, with 14 bases between. In germline, CDR1 is SGHNT, CDR2 YENEEA. This CDR3 contains 15 residues. CDR3 protein: CASSPAGTSTGELFF. CDR3 nucleotides: TGTGCCAGCAGCCCAGCCGGGACCTCCACCGGGGAGCTGTTTTTT.

CDR3 DNA: TGTGCCAGCAGCTCCCAGGGACTAGCAACAGATACGCAGTATTTT. Protein product: CASSSQGLATDTQYF. The gene calls are TRBV7-6 and TRBJ2-3; 9 nucleotides agree with TRBD2. V lost 4 bases to trimming and J lost 3 bases; unmatched junction nucleotides: 5. The CDR3 consists of 15 residues. The germline V gene encodes CDR1 SGHVS and CDR2 FNYEAQ.

The V and J genes are TRBV4-2 and TRBJ2-7; TRBD1 aligns across 9 bases. The CDR3 is 13 residues long. Per germline, CDR1 LGHNA and CDR2 YNFKEQ. After removal of 4 bases from V and 3 bases from J, the junction contained 1 base not matched to a gene. As DNA, the CDR3 is TGTGCCAGCAGCCGGGGACAGGGCTACGAGCAGTACTTC. Protein: CASSRGQGYEQYF.

The chain joins TRBV11-3 to TRBJ2-5; no firm D call. The germline V and J ends were trimmed by 1 base and 2 bases, with 8 bases remaining between them. This CDR3 contains 14 residues. CDR1 and CDR2 (germline): SGHNT, YENEEA. CDR3 sequence: CASSLGSEQETQYF. In nucleotides, the CDR3 is TGTGCCAGCAGCTTAGGTTCGGAGCAAGAGACCCAGTACTTC.

The chain couples TRBV5-1 to TRBJ2-3; 11 nucleotides line up with TRBD2. V lost 5 bases and J lost 5; bases outside the gene matches: 4. Germline V CDR1 and CDR2: SGHRS, YFSETQ. The CDR3 contains 14 residues. CDR3 in amino acids: CASSSGLAGDTQYF. The DNA of the CDR3 is TGCGCCAGCAGTAGTGGACTAGCGGGAGATACGCAGTATTTT. The whole variable domain, remainder taken from reference TRBV5-1 and TRBJ2-3, is KAGVTQTPRYLIKTRGQQVTLSCSPISGHRSVSWYQQTPGQGLQFLFEYFSETQRNKGNFPGRFSGRQFSNSRSEMNVSTLELGDSALYLCASSSGLAGDTQYFGPGTRLTVL.

The chain joins TRBV9 to TRBJ2-1; a weak D match, TRBD2 (5 bases). Per germline, CDR1 SGDLS and CDR2 YYNGEE. V was shortened by 5 bases and J by 1 base, with 13 bases between the two germline ends. This CDR3 has 15 amino acids. The CDR3 reads CASSTASGSYNEQFF. The DNA of the CDR3 is TGTGCCAGCAGTACCGCCAGCGGATCCTACAATGAGCAGTTCTTC.

The rearrangement uses TRBV9 and TRBJ2-5; 8 bases line up with TRBD2. V trimming: 1 base; J trimming: 2 bases; junction bases outside the gene matches: 4. CDR3 size: 15 residues. Germline V gene lookup returns CDR1 SGDLS and CDR2 YYNGEE. CDR3 protein: CASSVTSGPQETQYF. The CDR3 DNA follows: TGTGCCAGCAGCGTAACTAGCGGACCGCAAGAGACCCAGTACTTC.

The rearrangement uses TRBV19 and TRBJ2-1; D uncertain. V lost 7 bases, J lost 5 bases, and 18 bases lay in between. The CDR3 contains 15 residues. CDR1 and CDR2 from the germline V gene are LNHDA and SQIVND (reference sequence). The CDR3 coding sequence is TGTGCCAGTACCGCGTTCACCACCACCGACAATGAGCAGTTCTTC. Its translation: CASTAFTTTDNEQFF.

The rearrangement joins TRBV18 to TRBJ2-3; 14 positions agree with TRBD2. V was clipped by 2 bases and J by 1 base; unmatched bases: 2. The V gene's germline CDR1 is KGHSH and CDR2 LQKENI. CDR3 length: 17 residues. This CDR3 reads CASSPGTSGSGTDTQYF. The CDR3, as DNA: TGTGCCAGCTCACCAGGGACTAGCGGGAGTGGCACAGATACGCAGTATTTT.

This chain connects TRBV5-5 to TRBJ2-7; 8 bases fit TRBD2. This CDR3 contains 15 residues. With V trimmed by 1 base and J by 2 bases, 5 bases remained unmatched. Looked up from germline, CDR1 is SGHKS and CDR2 is YYEKEE (reference sequence). CDR3 amino acids: CASSLRAGAAYEQYF. In DNA, the CDR3 is TGTGCCAGCAGCTTGCGAGCGGGAGCCGCCTACGAGCAGTACTTC.

This chain uses TRBV28 with TRBJ2-4, with D maybe TRBD2 (6 bases). Trimming removed 6 bases at V and 0 bases at J, with 15 bases between. This CDR3 has 16 amino acids. Germline V gene lookup returns CDR1 MDHEN and CDR2 SYDVKM. For the CDR3, the DNA is TGTGCCAGCAGGCATTCTAGCGAACGAGCCAAAAACATTCAGTACTTC. Translation gives CASRHSSERAKNIQYF.

The rearrangement links TRBV6-6 to TRBJ2-7; TRBD1 aligns across 8 bases. Germline-derived CDR1 and CDR2 are MNHNY and SVGAGI (reference sequence). This CDR3 has 16 amino acids. Trimming took 0 bases from V and 5 from J; bases not matched to a gene: 9. CDR3 protein: CASSYSPGGFRHEQYF. As DNA, the CDR3 is TGTGCCAGCAGTTACTCGCCAGGGGGCTTCAGGCACGAGCAGTACTTC.

V is TRBV19 and J is TRBJ1-4, with D unresolved. The ends were cut back, 1 base at V and 0 bases at J, with 6 bases in the middle. The CDR3 totals 15 residues. The germline gives CDR1 LNHDA, CDR2 SQIVND (reference sequence). CDR3 protein: CASSIGHATNEKLFF. The CDR3 DNA sequence: TGTGCCAGTAGTATAGGACACGCAACTAATGAAAAACTGTTTTTT.

V and J are TRBV13 and TRBJ1-1, with D perhaps TRBD1 (5 bases). The germline V gene encodes CDR1 PRHDT and CDR2 FYEKMQ (reference sequence). This CDR3 is 14 amino acids long. V gave up 7 bases and J gave up 3 bases, with 15 bases separating them. The CDR3 spells CASKGQGGDTEAFF. As DNA, the CDR3 is TGTGCCAGCAAAGGGCAGGGAGGGGACACTGAAGCTTTCTTT.

CDR3 sequence: CASTNGEQAQYF. DNA of the CDR3: TGTGCCAGCACTAATGGGGAACAGGCCCAGTACTTC. The rearrangement joins TRBV7-8 to TRBJ2-4, with D tentatively TRBD1 (5 bases). Germline-derived CDR1 and CDR2 are SGHVS and FQNEAQ. The CDR3 spans 12 residues. V was clipped by 7 bases and J by 13 bases, with 17 bases between them.

This rearrangement joins TRBV18 to TRBJ2-2; D may correspond to TRBD1 or TRBD2 (5 bases each). From germline, CDR1 is KGHSH and CDR2 LQKENI. The germline V and J ends were trimmed by 3 bases and 3 bases, with 14 bases remaining between them. CDR3 length: 16 amino acids. CDR3: CASSPTGASDTGELFF. CDR3 nucleotides: TGTGCCAGCTCACCTACCGGGGCCAGCGACACCGGGGAGCTGTTTTTT.

The chain uses TRBV7-4 and TRBJ1-4, with D unclear. The V end was cut by 3 bases, the J end by 5 bases, with 4 bases between. Looked up from germline, CDR1 is SGHVT and CDR2 is SQSDAQ. This CDR3 has 12 amino acids. CDR3 nucleotides: TGTGCCAGCAGCTTGACCAATGAAAAACTGTTTTTT. It yields the protein CASSLTNEKLFF.

The chain combines TRBV5-6 with TRBJ2-7; 8 nucleotides line up with TRBD2. The CDR3 covers 15 residues. The germline gives CDR1 SGHDT, CDR2 YYEEEE. V trimming: 2 bases; J trimming: 4 bases; junction bases outside the gene matches: 8. The CDR3 reads CASSFRGTSGYEQYF. Written as DNA, the CDR3 is TGTGCCAGCAGCTTCCGGGGGACTAGTGGTTACGAGCAGTACTTC.

This clone was picked up a small number of times. The rearrangement links TRBV30 to TRBJ2-2; D possibly matches TRBD1 or TRBD2 (5 bases each). Germline V gene sequence: CDR1 GTSNPN, CDR2 SVGIG (reference sequence). Trimming removed 2 bases at V and 4 bases at J, with 17 bases between. This CDR3 has 16 amino acids. The CDR3 DNA reads as TGTGCCTGGAGTTGGACCGGGACCCGCGGCACCGGGGAGCTGTTTTTT. It is translated as CAWSWTGTRGTGELFF.

The CDR3 nucleotides are TGTGCCAGCTCACCACTAAGGGAAGGAGACACCATATATTTT. Its translation: CASSPLREGDTIYF. The J gene is TRBJ1-3, the V gene TRBV18; no firm D call. This CDR3 has 14 residues. V gave up 1 base and J gave up 8 bases, with 12 bases separating them. CDR1 is KGHSH, CDR2 LQKENI, per germline.

This chain joins TRBV20-1 and TRBJ1-2; D not certain. Trimming pared 1 base from V and 3 bases from J, leaving 3 bases between. CDR1 is DFQATT and CDR2 is SNEGSKA in the germline V gene (reference sequence). The CDR3 totals 11 residues. Here the CDR3 DNA reads TGCAGTGCTAGAGTTGACTATGGCTACACCTTC. Amino acids: CSARVDYGYTF.